The clone carrying this TCR beta chain was seen a single time. Method: immunoSEQ multiplex PCR; TCRdb's copy keeps in-frame clones and lacks some. This repertoire shows fewer than 20,000 clones, 60% to 85% found once; its top ten account for roughly 8%. These data belong to a study of graft-versus-host responses after intestinal transplantation. V lost 3 bases, J lost 5 bases, and 13 bases lay in between. The CDR3 has 14 amino acids. CDR1 and CDR2 (germline): SGHTA, FQGNSA. Researchers processed graft tissue to release intraepithelial and lamina propria lymphocytes. The chain employs TRBV7-2 and TRBJ1-1; D might be TRBD1 (5 bases). This receptor was taken from a human patient who received an intestinal transplant, so some T cells may come from the graft donor. The sequences come from ileum tissue, collected approximately 61 weeks after intestinal transplant. This CDR3 reads CASSLKGLVTEAFF. CDR3 DNA: TGTGCCAGCAGCTTGAAGGGGTTAGTAACTGAAGCTTTCTTT.